These T cell receptor beta chains were read from a single sample in a study of human T cells and chemical hapten exposure. MiXCR was run by TCRdb on the RACE reads, yielding one entry per CDR3 protein. The sample lists 150,000 to 200,000 distinct CDR3 sequences; approximately 24% were seen once. Specimen: whole blood, collected in connection with sensitization to the hapten diphenylcyclopropenone (DPC). All receptors come from a woman in her forties with alopecia areata. Some clones in this sample may be carry-over from other donors' samples. The CDR3 runs from the conserved cysteine through the conserved F or W. D genes are given only for firm matches. A clone size is listed for some rows: how often the clone was seen (once, few, many), or a class if it is expanded.

d_call j_call v_call clone_size cdr3_aa cdr3_nt
NA TRBJ2-2 TRBV12-3/TRBV12-4 NA CASRANINTGELFF TGTGCCAGCAGGGCAAATATTAACACCGGGGAGCTGTTTTTT
NA TRBJ2-7 TRBV6-2/TRBV6-3 NA CASSPDFGQYF TGTGCCAGCAGCCCGGACTTTGGGCAGTACTTC
NA TRBJ2-4 TRBV9 NA CASSVGEGVDQNIQYF TGTGCCAGCAGCGTAGGTGAGGGAGTTGATCAAAACATTCAGTACTTC
NA TRBJ2-7 TRBV20-1 few CSARDSGSTTPYEQYF TGCAGTGCTAGAGATTCGGGCTCCACCACCCCCTACGAGCAGTACTTC
NA TRBJ2-7 TRBV4-3 few CASSQDLKGSYEQYF TGCGCCAGCAGCCAAGATCTAAAGGGGTCCTACGAGCAGTACTTC
NA TRBJ2-7 TRBV7-2 NA CASSFSGGDYEQYF TGTGCCAGCAGCTTTAGTGGCGGGGACTACGAGCAGTACTTC
TRBD1 TRBJ2-1 TRBV9 few CASSVGTGAYNEQFF TGTGCCAGCAGCGTAGGGACAGGGGCCTACAATGAGCAGTTCTTC
TRBD1 TRBJ2-5 TRBV18 NA CASSPPGQLKETQYF TGTGCCAGCTCACCACCGGGACAGCTTAAAGAGACCCAGTACTTC
NA TRBJ2-3 TRBV20-1 NA CSASGGLSTDTQYF TGCAGTGCTAGCGGTGGTCTTAGCACAGATACGCAGTATTTT
NA TRBJ1-1 TRBV25-1 NA CASTKGRNTEAFF TGTGCCAGCACCAAGGGACGTAACACTGAAGCTTTCTTT
TRBD2 TRBJ2-1 TRBV14 many CASSRLAGAYNEQFF TGTGCCAGCAGCAGACTAGCGGGGGCTTACAATGAGCAGTTCTTC
TRBD1 TRBJ1-2 TRBV20-1 few CSALSRDSVYGYTF TGCAGTGCCTTATCCCGGGACAGCGTCTATGGCTACACCTTC
TRBD1 TRBJ2-3 TRBV28 many CASSIRQGTTDTQYF TGTGCCAGCAGTATCCGACAGGGGACCACAGATACGCAGTATTTT
NA TRBJ1-5 TRBV5-5 NA CASSFVTNSDQPQHF TGTGCCAGCAGCTTTGTGACTAATAGCGATCAGCCCCAGCATTTT
NA TRBJ1-2 TRBV5-1 NA CASSLGGTNDGYTF TGCGCCAGCAGCTTGGGGGGCACAAATGATGGCTACACCTTC
TRBD2 TRBJ2-1 TRBV29-1 many CSVGAGGLSSYNEQFF TGCAGCGTTGGGGCGGGGGGGCTGAGCTCCTACAATGAGCAGTTCTTC
TRBD1 TRBJ2-1 TRBV5-5 NA CASSYIRGTGGYNEQFF TGTGCCAGCAGCTACATACGAGGGACAGGGGGGTACAATGAGCAGTTCTTC
NA TRBJ2-7 TRBV9 few CASSVDVRGEQYF TGTGCCAGCAGCGTAGACGTGCGGGGCGAGCAGTACTTC
NA TRBJ1-1 TRBV7-9 NA CASSPQGGGTEAFF TGTGCCAGCAGCCCTCAGGGAGGAGGCACTGAAGCTTTCTTT
NA TRBJ2-3 TRBV20-1 few CSARDPRADTQYF TGCAGTGCTCGGGACCCTCGGGCAGATACGCAGTATTTT
TRBD2 TRBJ2-2 TRBV7-3 many CASSSTSGNTGELFF TGTGCCAGCAGTTCGACTAGCGGGAACACCGGGGAGCTGTTTTTT
TRBD1 TRBJ1-4 TRBV29-1 few CSVRQGREKLFF TGCAGCGTTCGACAGGGAAGAGAAAAACTGTTTTTT
TRBD2 TRBJ2-5 TRBV7-3 NA CASSLMGGRGETQYF TGTGCCAGCAGCTTAATGGGCGGGAGAGGAGAGACCCAGTACTTC
TRBD1 TRBJ2-6 TRBV28 few CASSSQGQAPFSGANVLTF TGTGCCAGCAGTTCCCAAGGACAGGCGCCGTTCTCTGGGGCCAACGTCCTGACTTTC
NA TRBJ2-7 TRBV9 few CASSEGGGSGYEQYF TGTGCCAGCAGCGAGGGAGGGGGGAGTGGCTACGAGCAGTACTTC
NA TRBJ2-7 TRBV6-5 NA CASRNSYEQYF TGTGCCAGCAGAAACTCCTACGAGCAGTACTTC
NA TRBJ2-3 TRBV18 NA CASSPVVVGASTDTQYF TGTGCCAGCTCACCAGTAGTAGTGGGAGCGAGCACAGATACGCAGTATTTT
TRBD2 TRBJ2-3 TRBV28 few CASSVAGATDTQYF TGTGCCAGCAGCGTAGCGGGAGCCACAGATACGCAGTATTTT
NA TRBJ2-2 TRBV6-5 NA CASSYAPSVPGELFF TGTGCCAGCAGCTACGCCCCTAGCGTCCCCGGGGAGCTGTTTTTT
NA TRBJ2-5 TRBV3-1 few CASSQDGTSGETQYF TGTGCCAGCAGCCAGGACGGGACGTCCGGCGAGACCCAGTACTTC
TRBD1 TRBJ1-6 TRBV7-9 NA CASSLDRSNSPLHF TGTGCCAGCAGCTTGGACAGGAGTAATTCACCCCTCCACTTT
TRBD2 TRBJ2-2 TRBV20-1 NA CSARDSGTSGGELFF TGCAGTGCTAGAGATAGTGGGACTAGCGGCGGGGAGCTGTTTTTT
NA TRBJ2-7 TRBV11-2 few CASSGLRSSYEQYF TGTGCCAGCAGCGGCCTAAGGAGCTCCTACGAGCAGTACTTC
NA TRBJ1-4 TRBV7-8 NA CASSFISVEKLFF TGTGCCAGCAGCTTCATATCAGTAGAAAAACTGTTTTTT
TRBD1 TRBJ2-3 TRBV3-1 few CASSQRNRGSTDTQYF TGTGCCAGCAGCCAACGCAACAGGGGGAGCACAGATACGCAGTATTTT
TRBD2 TRBJ2-7 TRBV28 NA CASSSIGTSGRAVYEQYF TGTGCCAGCAGTTCAATAGGGACTAGCGGGAGGGCCGTCTACGAGCAGTACTTC
NA TRBJ2-7 TRBV20-1 few CSAREGGFGYEQYF TGCAGTGCTAGGGAGGGCGGCTTCGGGTACGAGCAGTACTTC
TRBD2 TRBJ2-7 TRBV6-2/TRBV6-3 few CASSDTSGATEQYF TGTGCCAGCAGTGATACTAGCGGGGCTACTGAGCAGTACTTC
NA TRBJ1-5 TRBV12-3/TRBV12-4 NA CASSLRGGLSNQPQHF TGTGCCAGCAGTTTACGTGGGGGGCTGAGTAATCAGCCCCAGCATTTT
NA TRBJ2-2 TRBV12-3/TRBV12-4 NA CASSTTAAGELFF TGTGCCAGCAGTACCACAGCGGCCGGGGAGCTGTTTTTT
TRBD2 TRBJ2-3 TRBV20-1 NA CSGLSGRSVTQYF TGCAGTGGATTAAGCGGGAGGTCGGTTACGCAGTATTTT
NA TRBJ2-7 TRBV28 few CASSFLGLPQYF TGTGCCAGCAGTTTCCTCGGACTACCGCAGTACTTC
NA TRBJ2-3 TRBV12-3/TRBV12-4 few CASSQQGSQYF TGTGCCAGCAGTCAACAGGGTTCGCAGTATTTT
TRBD2 TRBJ2-7 TRBV15 NA CATSRDEGTSGTYEQYF TGTGCCACCAGCAGAGATGAGGGGACTAGCGGAACCTACGAGCAGTACTTC
NA TRBJ2-3 TRBV7-2 few CASSRGGISTDTQYF TGTGCCAGCAGCCGTGGTGGAATCAGCACAGATACGCAGTATTTT
TRBD1 TRBJ1-1 TRBV29-1 few CSVPAQGAMGSMNTEAFF TGCAGCGTTCCTGCTCAGGGGGCAATGGGGTCTATGAACACTGAAGCTTTCTTT
TRBD1 TRBJ2-2 TRBV5-1 few CASSWGQGTGELFF TGCGCCAGCAGCTGGGGACAGGGGACCGGGGAGCTGTTTTTT
TRBD2 TRBJ2-7 TRBV7-2 NA CASSTAGLAGAYEQYF TGTGCCAGCAGCACCGCGGGACTAGCGGGAGCCTACGAGCAGTACTTC
NA TRBJ2-3 TRBV23-1 few CASSQEGDTRTDTQYF TGCGCCAGCAGTCAAGAGGGGGACACCCGCACAGATACGCAGTATTTT
NA TRBJ2-3 TRBV6-1 few CATNFRGVPQYF TGTGCCACCAATTTTAGGGGGGTCCCGCAGTATTTT
NA TRBJ2-3 TRBV7-3 NA CASSLSAHSGGTDTQYF TGTGCCAGCAGCTTATCAGCCCATTCAGGAGGGACAGATACGCAGTATTTT